This TCR beta chain was identified during a study of sequential checkpoint blockade in melanoma. The method was immunoSEQ multiplex PCR; TCRdb's version includes in-frame clones alone and lacks a portion of them. This table holds over 10,000 clones, 70% to 80% found once. As for treatment: randomized to nivolumab then ipilimumab (arm A) or the reverse (arm B). Germline V lookup: CDR1 MGHDK, CDR2 SYGVNS. V shed 5 bases and J shed 1 base, with 20 bases lying between them. The CDR3 covers 17 residues. V is TRBV25-1 and J is TRBJ1-1; D possibly corresponds to TRBD1 (6 bases). Specimen: CD8+ T cells sorted from blood (inferred from file names), collected from a patient given nivolumab and ipilimumab in sequence. This clonotype was obtained from a human donor with melanoma. CDR3 region: CASSSHPRGGENTEAFF. The CDR3 DNA follows: TGTGCCAGCAGTTCCCATCCAAGAGGGGGGGAGAACACTGAAGCTTTCTTT.